This section outlines one T cell receptor (beta chain) sequence together with its context. Its specificity is unknown. The data stem from a study of cytomegalovirus exposure and HLA in healthy donors. Study-wide points: Within a later analysis, the majority of CMV-associated TCR beta chains appeared HLA-restricted. An analysis done earlier found most TCR beta V segments productive about 90% or about 30% of the time. Later analysis demonstrated an association between a missense DCLRE1C variant and TCR beta V- and J-gene trimming.

Use of 60 Vbeta and 13 Jbeta primers characterized the PCR. Repertoires were generated with immunoSEQ multiplex PCR, while TCRdb's copy carries only in-frame clones and drops some. The sample holds roughly 160,000 clones, roughly 77% seen once. This clonotype was sampled from a woman aged 40 to 50 in good health and CMV-seropositive. The sample comprised PBMCs.

This chain's CDR3 is CASSLSGQGRNTIYF. CDR3 in DNA: TGTGCCAGCAGTTTGTCAGGACAGGGAAGAAACACCATATATTTT. This chain links TRBV27 with TRBJ1-3; 8 bases are a match to TRBD1. The V segment lost 3 bases and the J segment 5 bases; nucleotides outside the gene matches: 6. The CDR3 runs 15 residues. The V gene's germline CDR1 is MNHEY and CDR2 SMNVEV (reference sequence).